The clone carrying this TCR beta chain was seen only once. The antigen is undetermined. Using a J-beta primer mix together with a sample-barcoded 5' primer, a second PCR was run for roughly 6 to 12 cycles. Each CDR3 protein is one row after TCRdb ran MiXCR on the 5' RACE reads. The sample lists around 2 million distinct CDR3 sequences, around 42% occurring once. The data stem from a study of blood T cells in healthy people across ages. Findings and caveats of the study: Strong correlation existed between TCR beta diversity and naive T cell percentage.

V was pared by 2 bases and J by 5 bases, with 7 bases of the junction left unmatched. This CDR3 region has 14 residues. Per germline, CDR1 DFQATT and CDR2 SNEGSKA (reference sequence). The chain joins TRBV20-1 to TRBJ2-3; 7 positions match TRBD1. The receptor was derived from a human donor in good health. The sample comprised blood. The CDR3 DNA follows: TGCAGTGCTAGAAAGGGGGCTGGGGGAGATACGCAGTATTTT. It is translated as CSARKGAGGDTQYF.